This T cell receptor beta chain was recovered during a study of circulating and synovial CD4+ cells in juvenile arthritis. Repertoires were generated with immunoSEQ multiplex PCR, while TCRdb's copy carries only in-frame clones and drops some. This table has tens of thousands of clones, roughly 95% appearing once. Germline CDR1 reads MNHNS; CDR2 reads SASEGT. The CDR3 covers 14 residues. In regard to this clone: As yet, its antigen is unknown. At one of its ends the junction is not consistent with the germline gene, which may arise from a read error.

Whole-study results and caveats: CPL and bulk CD4 samples differed at least tenfold in T cell genomes.

The TCR comes from a human donor with juvenile idiopathic arthritis. The specimen was CD4+ T cells from blood. This rearrangement joins TRBV6-1 to TRBJ1-4, with a weak D call TRBD1 (6 bases). The CDR3 here is CASREGQLNEKLFF. The CDR3, as DNA: TGTGCCAGCAGGGAAGGACAGTTAAATGAAAAACTGTTTTTT.